The clone carrying this T cell receptor (beta chain) turned up a few times. Stated time point: before trial treatment. Alpha- and beta-chain coverage of first-strand cDNA came from TRAV- and TRBV-specific primers. TCR amplification used around 19 PCR cycles, a constant-region primer and a V-primer adapter. Isolated mRNA underwent amplification by in vitro transcription. TCRdb reprocessed the reads with MiXCR, giving one entry per CDR3 protein. Among about 82,000 distinct CDR3 sequences listed, 15% to 20% were seen once. This entry comes from a study of low-dose radiotherapy and immunotherapy resistance in tumors. Study-level background: It was every two weeks, one day before radiation and immunotherapy, that intravenous cyclophosphamide 200 mg/m2 was given. From cycle 1 day 1, patients took oral aspirin 300 mg every day for four cycles.

CDR3 size: 16 residues. Germline V gene sequence: CDR1 LNHDA, CDR2 SQIVND (reference sequence). V lost 3 bases to trimming and J lost 5 bases; unmatched junction nucleotides: 5. J is TRBJ2-1 and V is TRBV19, with TRBD1 matching 12 bases. The sample in question was PBMCs, obtained before treatment. The receptor's source is a male donor with prostate cancer. CDR3 sequence reads: CASSIRGQGADNEQFF. The CDR3 nucleotides are TGTGCCAGTAGTATTCGGGGACAGGGGGCCGACAATGAGCAGTTCTTC. The full variable domain, in which reference TRBV19 and TRBJ2-1 provide the parts outside the CDR3, is DGGITQSPKYLFRKEGQNVTLSCEQNLNHDAMYWYRQDPGQGLRLIYYSQIVNDFQKGDIAEGYSVSREKKESFPLTVTSAQKNPTAFYLCASSIRGQGADNEQFFGPGTRLTVL.